The 26 T cell receptor beta chains presented below share a single source sample, sequenced in a study of blood T cell repertoires in COVID-19. Here immunoSEQ multiplex PCR was the method, and the copy in TCRdb shows in-frame clones only, minus some. This sample carries about 62,000 clones, roughly 89% of them seen once, and the ten largest clones take 1% to 1.5%. Sequenced input: peripheral blood. All receptors derive from a woman older than 75 with acute or convalescent COVID-19.

This chain links TRBV5-1 with TRBJ1-1, with 8 bases fitting TRBD1. V shed 0 bases and J 4 bases; nucleotides not matched to a gene: 5. The CDR3 is made up of 15 amino acids. Germline lookup yields CDR1 SGHRS and CDR2 YFSETQ. This chain's CDR3 is CASSLGRDRGTEAFF. The CDR3 bases are TGCGCCAGCAGCTTGGGAAGAGACAGGGGCACTGAAGCTTTCTTT.

The chain joins TRBV6-1 to TRBJ1-6, with 7 bases lining up with TRBD1. CDR3 length: 15 amino acids. CDR1 is MNHNS and CDR2 is SASEGT in the germline V gene. Trimming at V came to 8 bases and at J to 7 bases, leaving 11 bases not matched to a gene. CDR3 DNA sequence: TGTGCCAGCGCCCCCTTTCAACAGGGGAATTCACCCCTCCACTTT. This translates into CASAPFQQGNSPLHF.

The genes are TRBV9 and TRBJ2-7; perhaps TRBD1 as D (6 bases). Trimming removed 1 base at V and 2 bases at J, with 10 bases between. CDR3 length: 14 residues. Germline-derived CDR1 and CDR2 are SGDLS and YYNGEE. The CDR3 spells CASSVSTGTYEQYF. CDR3 nucleotide sequence: TGTGCCAGCAGCGTAAGTACAGGGACCTACGAGCAGTACTTC.

The rearrangement uses TRBV7-8 and TRBJ1-4; no clear D gene. Germline values: CDR1 SGHVS, CDR2 FQNEAQ. The V end was cut by 6 bases, the J end by 7 bases, with 18 bases between. This CDR3 is 15 amino acids long. The CDR3 region is CASSLSNGWAEKLFF. The CDR3, as DNA: TGTGCCAGCAGTCTGTCAAACGGATGGGCTGAAAAACTGTTTTTT.

The chain has TRBV7-3 and TRBJ2-3, with a tentative D call TRBD1 (6 bases). Germline lookup yields CDR1 SGHTA and CDR2 FQGTGA. V dropped 10 bases and J dropped 0 bases, with 17 bases sitting between them. This CDR3 region has 15 residues. Here the CDR3 reads CATSPPGASTDTQYF. In DNA, the CDR3 is TGTGCCACCTCCCCACCAGGGGCTAGCACAGATACGCAGTATTTT.

The table lists this clone with a few counts. V gene TRBV3-1 (or the pseudogene TRBV3-2) combines with J gene TRBJ2-5; TRBD2 matches 12 bases. CDR1 is LGHDT and CDR2 is YNNKEL in the germline V gene (reference sequence). J gave up 5 bases and V 4 bases, and 2 bases lay outside the gene matches. The CDR3 has 14 residues. The CDR3 DNA is TGTGCCAGCAGCCCCGGGACTAGCGGGGAGACCCAGTACTTC. Amino acids: CASSPGTSGETQYF.

The V and J genes are TRBV23-1 and TRBJ1-5, with TRBD1 as a possible D gene (5 bases). TRBV23-1 is classed as an ORF, of uncertain function. This CDR3 is built from 15 residues. The germline V and J ends were trimmed by 2 bases and 3 bases, with 11 bases remaining between them. CDR3 in amino acids: CASSQMGGNNQPQHF. DNA of the CDR3: TGCGCCAGCAGTCAAATGGGGGGTAACAATCAGCCCCAGCATTTT.

J is TRBJ1-5 and V is TRBV5-1; D unclear. Trimming took off 0 bases at V and 8 bases at J, with 15 bases between the two ends. The CDR3 covers 15 residues. Germline CDR1 and CDR2: SGHRS and YFSETQ. This chain's CDR3 is CASSLGGRPGEPQHF. The CDR3 DNA sequence: TGCGCCAGCAGCTTGGGCGGTCGGCCCGGGGAGCCCCAGCATTTT.

This rearrangement joins TRBV7-2 to TRBJ2-7; perhaps TRBD1 as D (6 bases). V was pared by 1 base and J by 5 bases, with 9 bases between. Germline-derived CDR1 and CDR2 are SGHTA and FQGNSA. The CDR3 totals 13 residues. Here the CDR3 reads CASSLVYRDEQYF. The CDR3 bases are TGTGCCAGCAGCTTAGTTTACAGGGACGAGCAGTACTTC. Drawing the rest from reference TRBV7-2 and TRBJ2-7, the complete variable domain is GAGVSQSPSNKVTEKGKDVELRCDPISGHTALYWYRQSLGQGLEFLIYFQGNSAPDKSGLPSDRFSAERTGGSVSTLTIQRTQQEDSAVYLCASSLVYRDEQYFGPGTRLTVT.

This sequence joins TRBV5-1 and TRBJ2-3; TRBD2 matches 9 bases. V dropped 0 bases and J dropped 1; count of bases not matched to a gene: 3. This CDR3 contains 16 residues. Germline CDR1 reads SGHRS; CDR2 reads YFSETQ. The DNA for the CDR3 is TGCGCCAGCAGCTTGGCCCGGACTAGCGGCACAGATACGCAGTATTTT. As protein: CASSLARTSGTDTQYF.

The CDR3 region has the DNA TGTGCCAGCAGCTTAGGCTTTGCGGGGGATGAGCAGTTCTTC. Amino acid sequence: CASSLGFAGDEQFF. The gene calls are TRBV7-9 and TRBJ2-1; the match to TRBD2 covers 7 bases. J gave up 8 bases and V 1 base, and 5 bases lay outside the gene matches. CDR3 length equals 14 residues. The germline gives CDR1 SEHNR, CDR2 FQNEAQ (reference sequence).

This clone appeared a single time. J is TRBJ2-1 and V is TRBV9; 10 bases map to TRBD2. The germline gives CDR1 SGDLS, CDR2 YYNGEE. This CDR3 comprises 17 residues. The V segment lost 3 bases and the J segment 5 bases; nucleotides outside the gene matches: 11. The CDR3 coding sequence is TGTGCCAGCAGCGGTGTGGGGGGACTAGCGAATAACAATGAGCAGTTCTTC. This codes for CASSGVGGLANNNEQFF.

V gene TRBV6-2 or TRBV6-3 combines with J gene TRBJ1-2, with D possibly being TRBD1 (5 bases). The CDR3 consists of 14 residues. The V and J ends lost 2 bases and 4 bases respectively, with 11 bases between them. In germline, CDR1 is MNHEY, CDR2 SVGEGT. DNA for the CDR3: TGTGCCAGCAGTTACATGAGCGGGGCCTATGGCTACACCTTC. Translation gives CASSYMSGAYGYTF.

V is TRBV14 and J is TRBJ2-3; D is unresolved. CDR1 and CDR2 (germline): SGHDN, FVKESK. Trimming took off 6 bases at V and 4 bases at J, with 14 bases between the two ends. This CDR3 has 14 residues. The CDR3 reads CASSAQSPPDTQYF. DNA of the CDR3: TGTGCCAGCAGTGCTCAAAGCCCGCCAGATACGCAGTATTTT.

V is TRBV18 and J is TRBJ2-2; 8 bases fit TRBD1. There are 14 residues in the CDR3. In germline, CDR1 is KGHSH, CDR2 LQKENI. Trimming removed 8 bases from V and 1 base from J; junction bases left unmatched: 3. The CDR3 nucleotides are TGTGCCAGCACGGGACAGGAGAACACCGGGGAGCTGTTTTTT. Its protein is CASTGQENTGELFF. The full variable domain, rest sourced from reference TRBV18 and TRBJ2-2, is NAGVMQNPRHLVRRRGQEARLRCSPMKGHSHVYWYRQLPEEGLKFMVYLQKENIIDESGMPKERFSAEFPKEGPSILRIQQVVRGDSAAYFCASTGQENTGELFFGEGSRLTVL.

The J gene is TRBJ2-7, the V gene TRBV4-3; D is ambiguous. Trimming stripped 0 bases from V and 3 bases from J, with 12 bases between. Germline V gives CDR1 LGHNA, CDR2 YSLEER. This CDR3 has 15 residues. CDR3 nucleotide sequence: TGCGCCAGCAGCCAAGAGGTGGGCGATATCTACGAGCAGTACTTC. This codes for CASSQEVGDIYEQYF.

The chain links TRBV10-3 to TRBJ1-2, with a weak D call TRBD1 (6 bases). The CDR3 runs 14 residues. The germline CDR1 and CDR2 sequences are ENHRY and SYGVKD. V lost 2 bases and J 3 bases, leaving 10 bases between the germline ends. The DNA of the CDR3 is TGTGCCATCAGTGAGCTGGGGGCTGACTATGGCTACACCTTC. Its translation is CAISELGADYGYTF.

The chain combines TRBV27 with TRBJ1-5; D gene uncertain. Germline V gene data show CDR1 as MNHEY and CDR2 as SMNVEV (reference sequence). CDR3 size: 14 residues. The V gene lost 0 bases and the J gene lost 4 bases, with 7 bases spanning the gap. DNA for the CDR3: TGTGCCAGCAGTTTATCGGAGGGAAATCAGCCCCAGCATTTT. Protein product: CASSLSEGNQPQHF.

The rearrangement links TRBV5-8 to TRBJ1-1, with D unclear. Germline values: CDR1 SGHTS, CDR2 YDEGEE. The CDR3 runs to 15 residues. Between the trimmed V and J ends, which lost 2 bases and 0 bases, there was a span of 11 bases. The CDR3 DNA sequence: TGTGCCAGCAGCTTTGCGGCTCCAATGAACACTGAAGCTTTCTTT. It translates to CASSFAAPMNTEAFF. The variable domain in full, completed from reference TRBV5-8 and TRBJ1-1, reads EAGVTQSPTHLIKTRGQQATLRCSPISGHTSVYWYQQALGLGLQFLLWYDEGEERNRGNFPPRFSGRQFPNYSSELNVNALELEDSALYLCASSFAAPMNTEAFFGQGTRLTVV.

The chain links TRBV5-6 to TRBJ2-2; 7 nucleotides align to TRBD1. The CDR3 has 17 residues. The germline V gene encodes CDR1 SGHDT and CDR2 YYEEEE. V lost 3 bases and J lost 0; bases outside the gene matches: 8. DNA for the CDR3: TGTGCCAGCAGCTCATTGGGACAGACTTCGAACACCGGGGAGCTGTTTTTT. Protein: CASSSLGQTSNTGELFF.

V usage is TRBV5-1 and J usage is TRBJ1-2, with D tentatively TRBD1 (6 bases). This CDR3 has 13 residues. CDR1 is SGHRS, CDR2 YFSETQ, per germline. With 3 bases removed from V and 9 bases from J, the gap between germline ends came to 15 bases. This CDR3 is CASSSQGLNRYTF. The CDR3 DNA sequence: TGCGCCAGCAGCTCCCAGGGGCTGAATCGCTACACCTTC. The whole variable domain, remainder taken from reference TRBV5-1 and TRBJ1-2, is KAGVTQTPRYLIKTRGQQVTLSCSPISGHRSVSWYQQTPGQGLQFLFEYFSETQRNKGNFPGRFSGRQFSNSRSEMNVSTLELGDSALYLCASSSQGLNRYTFGSGTRLTVV.

The rearrangement uses TRBV30 and TRBJ1-4; D call uncertain. V dropped 2 bases and J dropped 8 bases, with 15 bases sitting between them. Looked up from germline, CDR1 is GTSNPN and CDR2 is SVGIG (reference sequence). The CDR3 extends over 14 amino acids. Here the CDR3 reads CAWSTEGIEEKLFF. As DNA, the CDR3 is TGTGCCTGGAGTACGGAGGGAATCGAGGAAAAACTGTTTTTT.

V and J are TRBV5-1 and TRBJ2-1, with D tentatively TRBD2 (5 bases). The ends were cut back, 3 bases at V and 6 bases at J, with 13 bases in the middle. This CDR3 is built from 14 residues. Germline V gives CDR1 SGHRS, CDR2 YFSETQ. This CDR3 reads CASSSEVGFNEQFF. The CDR3 region has the DNA TGCGCCAGCAGCTCGGAGGTGGGCTTCAATGAGCAGTTCTTC.

This clone was detected only once. The chain combines TRBV11-2 with TRBJ1-2; 7 nucleotides align to TRBD1. This CDR3 has 16 amino acids. CDR1 SGHAT and CDR2 FQNNGV come from the germline V gene. V lost 1 base, J lost 8 bases, and 13 bases stayed unmatched. The CDR3 is CASSLVPLEGAGGYTF. CDR3 sequence (DNA): TGTGCCAGCAGCTTAGTGCCCCTTGAGGGGGCTGGCGGCTACACCTTC.

V and J are TRBV27 and TRBJ1-2, with a tentative D call TRBD1 (5 bases). The V end lost 2 bases, the J end lost 7 bases, and 11 bases lay between the germline ends. CDR1 is MNHEY, CDR2 SMNVEV, per germline (reference sequence). The CDR3 contains 13 residues. This CDR3 is CASSLAGMGGYTF. CDR3 bases: TGTGCCAGCAGTTTAGCAGGGATGGGTGGCTACACCTTC.

This chain uses TRBV19 with TRBJ2-7; TRBD1 is a possible D gene (5 bases). V gave up 6 bases and J gave up 3 bases, with 15 bases separating them. This CDR3 has 14 amino acids. From germline, CDR1 is LNHDA and CDR2 SQIVND (reference sequence). The CDR3 spells CASRMTQADYEQYF. The CDR3 DNA sequence: TGTGCCAGTAGAATGACACAGGCGGACTACGAGCAGTACTTC.